The 8 T cell receptor beta chains presented below share a single source sample, sequenced in a study of T cell responses to AZD1222 COVID-19 vaccine. The data were produced by immunoSEQ multiplex PCR, yet TCRdb's version contains in-frame clones alone and is incomplete. The sample yields some 45,000 clones, 90% seen once. Specimen: peripheral blood, collected 28 days after the second AZD1222 dose. The receptor set was obtained from an adult who received the AZD1222 COVID-19 vaccine.

This chain links TRBV3-1 (or the pseudogene TRBV3-2) with TRBJ1-2; 7 bases are a match to TRBD1. The CDR3 length is 16 residues. V lost 1 base and J lost 3; bases outside the gene matches: 8. Per germline, CDR1 LGHDT and CDR2 YNNKEL (reference sequence). The CDR3 DNA is TGTGCCAGCAGCCAAGGTTTACAGGGGATCTACTATGGCTACACCTTC. Translating it yields CASSQGLQGIYYGYTF.

The rearrangement links TRBV19 to TRBJ1-1; D may be TRBD1 (5 bases). The CDR3 runs to 14 residues. Trimming took 8 bases from V and 1 from J, leaving 14 bases between them. Germline V CDR1 and CDR2: LNHDA, SQIVND (reference sequence). CDR3 amino acids: CASSSREGNTEAFF. In nucleotides, the CDR3 is TGTGCCAGTTCCTCCAGGGAAGGGAACACTGAAGCTTTCTTT.

The chain links TRBV10-3 to TRBJ1-1; 7 bases align to TRBD1. J gave up 1 base and V 4 bases, and 6 bases lay outside the gene matches. CDR1 is ENHRY and CDR2 is SYGVKD in the germline V gene. The CDR3 totals 15 residues. The DNA of the CDR3 is TGTGCCATCAGTGGATCGACAGGGAAGAACACTGAAGCTTTCTTT. Translating it yields CAISGSTGKNTEAFF.

This clone has a single count. The chain joins TRBV5-6 to TRBJ1-2, with 7 bases fitting TRBD1. The CDR3 has 15 amino acids. Germline V lookup: CDR1 SGHDT, CDR2 YYEEEE. The V gene end was trimmed by 4 bases and the J gene end by 1 base; junction bases not matched to a gene: 7. CDR3 residues: CASSPTGVINYGYTF. CDR3 coding DNA: TGTGCCAGCAGCCCCACAGGGGTGATTAACTATGGCTACACCTTC.

The chain employs TRBV7-2 and TRBJ1-4; 10 positions match TRBD1. The length of the CDR3 is 16 residues. V was pared by 6 bases and J by 7 bases, with 11 bases of the junction left unmatched. Germline CDR1 SGHTA, CDR2 FQGNSA. CDR3 residues: CASSSLRDRGSEKLFF. DNA for the CDR3: TGTGCCAGCAGTTCTCTTAGGGACAGGGGAAGTGAAAAACTGTTTTTT.

The chain links TRBV11-3 to TRBJ2-3; 7 bases align to TRBD1. Germline V gives CDR1 SGHNT, CDR2 YENEEA. Trimming at V came to 5 bases and at J to 6 bases, leaving 11 bases not matched to a gene. This CDR3 comprises 15 residues. The CDR3 nucleotides read TGTGCCAGCAGCCTCGGACAGGAGTACATGGATACGCAGTATTTT. Its translation is CASSLGQEYMDTQYF.

This clone appeared a single time. This CDR3 is also generated by other DNA sequences in the sample. The J gene is TRBJ2-7, the V gene TRBV5-1, with 9 bases identical to TRBD2. This CDR3 spans 15 amino acids. CDR1 and CDR2 (germline): SGHRS, YFSETQ. With V trimmed by 1 base and J by 2 bases, 4 bases remained unmatched. CDR3 sequence (DNA): TGCGCCAGCAGCTTGTTAGCGGGGGCCCCCTACGAGCAGTACTTC. It encodes CASSLLAGAPYEQYF.

The rearrangement joins TRBV9 to TRBJ2-1; D could derive from TRBD1 or TRBD2 (5 bases each). The CDR3 runs 15 residues. Germline CDR1 and CDR2: SGDLS and YYNGEE. V shed 3 bases and J shed 5 bases, with 15 bases lying between them. This CDR3 reads CASSASVGTDNEQFF. The DNA for the CDR3 is TGTGCCAGCAGCGCCTCAGTGGGGACGGACAATGAGCAGTTCTTC.